Each of the 14 T cell receptor beta chains below was sequenced from the same sample in a study of T cell responses to AZD1222 COVID-19 vaccine (dated by TCRdb to about 2021). The library came from the immunoSEQ multiplex PCR assay. Held by TCRdb, this immuneACCESS table contains in-frame sequences only and omits some clones. Under half of the omission traces to an unresolved V gene where checked; the cause of the rest is unknown. The sample profile shows some 60,000 clones; approximately 80% of them were found once. Less than 4% of the sample goes to the ten largest clones. Explained via the paper, the time point label denotes: about 28 days (+/-7) after the second vaccine dose. Sequenced here: peripheral blood, sampled 28 days after the second AZD1222 dose. These receptors all come from an adult who received the AZD1222 COVID-19 vaccine.

This clone came up a few times. The V and J genes are TRBV28 and TRBJ2-5, with 10 bases identical to TRBD1. Germline CDR1 and CDR2: MDHEN and SYDVKM. The CDR3 has 13 residues. The V segment lost 5 bases and the J segment 9 bases; nucleotides outside the gene matches: 6. CDR3 sequence: CASSPWDRGAQYF. Here the CDR3 DNA reads TGTGCCAGCAGTCCCTGGGACAGGGGAGCCCAGTACTTC.

V gene TRBV7-9 combines with J gene TRBJ1-2; tentatively, D is TRBD1 (6 bases). The CDR3 consists of 14 residues. V dropped 7 bases and J dropped 4 bases, with 16 bases sitting between them. Germline CDR1 and CDR2: SEHNR and FQNEAQ (reference sequence). CDR3 in amino acids: CASTLGQGPYGYTF. CDR3 nucleotide sequence: TGTGCCAGCACCCTAGGTCAGGGGCCCTATGGCTACACCTTC.

The chain links TRBV11-3 to TRBJ2-2; the D gene is possibly TRBD1 (6 bases). CDR3 size: 14 residues. Germline CDR1 and CDR2: SGHNT and YENEEA. The V end lost 4 bases, the J end lost 4 bases, and 10 bases lay between the germline ends. The chain's CDR3 is CASSYEQGTGELFF. The CDR3 nucleotides are TGTGCCAGCAGCTACGAACAGGGCACCGGGGAGCTGTTTTTT.

J is TRBJ2-1 and V is TRBV6-6; TRBD1 aligns across 7 bases. Germline trimming cut 9 bases from V and 0 bases from J; bases unmatched to any gene: 8. Germline V gives CDR1 MNHNY, CDR2 SVGAGI (reference sequence). The CDR3 runs 15 residues. The CDR3: CASGGQASSYNEQFF. For the CDR3, the DNA is TGTGCCAGTGGCGGACAGGCGAGCTCCTACAATGAGCAGTTCTTC.

This clone was seen a handful of times. V is TRBV30 and J is TRBJ1-6; D perhaps matches TRBD1 (5 bases). This CDR3 comprises 16 residues. Germline loops: CDR1 GTSNPN, CDR2 SVGIG (reference sequence). Trimming shortened V by 0 bases and J by 7 bases, and 16 bases separated the two germline ends. CDR3 coding DNA: TGTGCCTGGAGTGTTACAGCTGTGGCAGGGAATTCACCCCTCCACTTT. Protein product: CAWSVTAVAGNSPLHF. Filled out from reference TRBV30 and TRBJ1-6, the complete variable domain reads SQTIHQWPATLVQPVGSPLSLECTVEGTSNPNLYWYRQAAGRGLQLLFYSVGIGQISSEVPQNLSASRPQDRQFILSSKKLLLSDSGFYLCAWSVTAVAGNSPLHFGNGTRLTVT.

CDR3 DNA sequence: TGTGCCAGCATCGACTCGGGGCTAGCGGGGGCCAATGAGCAGTTCTTC. Protein sequence: CASIDSGLAGANEQFF. The chain couples TRBV27 to TRBJ2-1; 10 bases are shared with TRBD2. The germline V gene encodes CDR1 MNHEY and CDR2 SMNVEV (reference sequence). The CDR3 is made up of 16 amino acids. V lost 7 bases and J lost 6; bases outside the gene matches: 12.

The rearrangement links TRBV1 to TRBJ2-2; the D call in the table, TRBD1, was not verified against the DNA. TRBV1 is a pseudogene segment. The CDR3 is made up of 14 amino acids. CDR3 region: CTRLLWVGPGELFF. The CDR3 nucleotides read TGCACCAGGTTGCTCTGGGTTGGGCCCGGGGAGCTGTTTTTT.

V gene TRBV3-1 (or the pseudogene TRBV3-2) combines with J gene TRBJ1-2, with D tentatively TRBD1 (5 bases). CDR3 size: 13 residues. V was clipped by 1 base and J by 8 bases, with 11 bases between them. Per germline, CDR1 LGHDT and CDR2 YNNKEL (reference sequence). CDR3 coding DNA: TGTGCCAGCAGCCAAGTGACAGCGAAAGGCTACACCTTC. Amino acid sequence: CASSQVTAKGYTF.

About this clone: It is unclear where the CDR3 begins or ends on the DNA, so no DNA is shown, and the CDR3 is as TCRdb lists it. CDR3: CATSVPVTDTQYF. This sequence joins TRBV24-1 and TRBJ2-3; the table's D gene call, TRBD1, was not cross checked with the DNA. Germline values: CDR1 KGHDR, CDR2 SFDVKD. The CDR3 spans 13 amino acids, including both terminal residues.

V usage is TRBV3-1 (or the pseudogene TRBV3-2) and J usage is TRBJ2-7; perhaps D is TRBD1 or TRBD2 (6 bases each). Germline CDR1 and CDR2: LGHDT and YNNKEL (reference sequence). The CDR3 length is 18 residues. V was trimmed by 2 bases and J by 6 bases, leaving 26 bases between them. DNA of the CDR3: TGTGCCAGCAGCCAAACCTCGCTGGGGGGCCCCGCTCGCCGCGAGCAGTACTTC. This gives the protein CASSQTSLGGPARREQYF.

The chain links TRBV29-1 to TRBJ1-1; a possible D gene is TRBD1 (6 bases). CDR3 length: 15 residues. Trimming took off 6 bases at V and 7 bases at J, with 24 bases between the two ends. The germline CDR1 and CDR2 sequences are SQVTM and ANQGSEA. The CDR3: CSVVRMRGGMGEAFF. CDR3 nucleotides: TGCAGCGTAGTTCGAATGAGGGGGGGGATGGGTGAAGCTTTCTTT. Looking up the rest from reference TRBV29-1 and TRBJ1-1 gives the full variable domain: SAVISQKPSRDICQRGTSLTIQCQVDSQVTMMFWYRQQPGQSLTLIATANQGSEATYESGFVIDKFPISRPNLTFSTLTVSNMSPEDSSIYLCSVVRMRGGMGEAFFGQGTRLTVV.

The V gene is TRBV12-5, the J gene TRBJ1-3; D gene uncertain. Deletions cut 0 bases from V and 1 base from J, with 13 bases between. The CDR3 runs to 17 residues. Germline lookup yields CDR1 LGHNT and CDR2 FRNRAP. DNA of the CDR3: TGTGCTAGTGGTTTGGTACTCCTGAAGAATTCTGGAAACACCATATATTTT. Its translation is CASGLVLLKNSGNTIYF.

The gene calls are TRBV7-3 and TRBJ2-5; a weak D match, TRBD1 (6 bases). The length of the CDR3 is 13 residues. V lost 2 bases to trimming and J lost 5 bases, with 9 bases between them. Germline V gene sequence: CDR1 SGHTA, CDR2 FQGTGA. CDR3 region: CASSLHRDETQYF. The CDR3 nucleotides read TGTGCCAGCAGCTTACACAGGGACGAGACCCAGTACTTC. Full variable domain (remainder filled in from reference TRBV7-3 and TRBJ2-5): GAGVSQTPSNKVTEKGKYVELRCDPISGHTALYWYRQSLGQGPEFLIYFQGTGAADDSGLPNDRFFAVRPEGSVSTLKIQRTERGDSAVYLCASSLHRDETQYFGPGTRLLVL.

The chain joins TRBV2 to TRBJ2-7, with D possibly called TRBD1 or TRBD2 (5 bases each). Germline CDR1 is SNHLY and CDR2 is FYNNEI. The CDR3 loop spans 13 amino acids. With 5 bases removed from V and 6 bases from J, the gap between germline ends came to 14 bases. This CDR3 reads CASSSRAQGEQYF. The DNA of the CDR3 is TGTGCCAGCAGTTCGAGGGCGCAGGGCGAGCAGTACTTC. Based on the CDR3 plus reference TRBV2 and TRBJ2-7, the full variable domain is EPEVTQTPSHQVTQMGQEVILRCVPISNHLYFYWYRQILGQKVEFLVSFYNNEISEKSEIFDDQFSVERPDGSNFTLKIRSTKLEDSAMYFCASSSRAQGEQYFGPGTRLTVT.